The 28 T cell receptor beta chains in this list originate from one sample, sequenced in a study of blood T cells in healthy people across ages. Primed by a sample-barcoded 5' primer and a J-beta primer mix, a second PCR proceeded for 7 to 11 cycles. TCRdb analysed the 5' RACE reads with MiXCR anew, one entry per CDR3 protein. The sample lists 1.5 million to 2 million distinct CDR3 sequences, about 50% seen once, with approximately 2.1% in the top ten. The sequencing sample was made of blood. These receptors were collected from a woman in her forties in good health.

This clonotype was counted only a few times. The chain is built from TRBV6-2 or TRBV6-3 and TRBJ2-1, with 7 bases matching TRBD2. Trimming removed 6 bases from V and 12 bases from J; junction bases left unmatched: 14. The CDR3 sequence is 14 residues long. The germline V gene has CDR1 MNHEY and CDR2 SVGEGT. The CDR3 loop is CASRPSGRTGGQFF. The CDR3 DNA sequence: TGTGCCAGCAGGCCGTCGGGCCGCACGGGGGGGCAGTTCTTC.

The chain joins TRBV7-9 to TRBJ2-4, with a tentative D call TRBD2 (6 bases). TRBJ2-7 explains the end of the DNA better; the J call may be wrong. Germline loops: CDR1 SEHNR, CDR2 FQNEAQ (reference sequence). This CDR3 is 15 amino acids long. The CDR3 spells CASSLGRLGDYEQYF. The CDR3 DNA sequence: TGTGCCAGCAGCTTAGGGAGACTAGGAGATTACGAGCAGTACTTC.

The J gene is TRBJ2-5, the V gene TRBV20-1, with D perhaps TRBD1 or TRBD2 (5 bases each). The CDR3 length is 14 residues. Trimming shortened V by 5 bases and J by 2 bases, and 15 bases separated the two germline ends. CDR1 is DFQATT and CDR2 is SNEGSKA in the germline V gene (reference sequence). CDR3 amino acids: CSAPEGPLQETQYF. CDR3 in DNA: TGCAGTGCTCCTGAGGGGCCCCTTCAAGAGACCCAGTACTTC.

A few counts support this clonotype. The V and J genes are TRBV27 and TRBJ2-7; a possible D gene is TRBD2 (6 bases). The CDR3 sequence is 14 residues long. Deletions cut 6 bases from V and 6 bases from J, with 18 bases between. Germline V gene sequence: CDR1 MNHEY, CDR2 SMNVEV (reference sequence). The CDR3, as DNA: TGTGCCAGCAGAAACCCGGGACTGACGTCCGAGCAGTACTTC. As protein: CASRNPGLTSEQYF.

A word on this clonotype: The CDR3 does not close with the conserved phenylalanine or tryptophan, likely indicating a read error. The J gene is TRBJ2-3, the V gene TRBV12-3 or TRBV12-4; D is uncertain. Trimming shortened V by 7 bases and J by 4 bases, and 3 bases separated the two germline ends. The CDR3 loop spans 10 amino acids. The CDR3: CASTADTQYS. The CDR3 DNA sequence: TGTGCCAGCACAGCAGATACGCAGTATTCT.

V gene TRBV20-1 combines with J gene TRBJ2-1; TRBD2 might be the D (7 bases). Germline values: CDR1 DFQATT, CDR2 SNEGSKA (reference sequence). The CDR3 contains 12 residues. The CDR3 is CGERGARNEQFF. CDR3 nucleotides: TGCGGAGAACGGGGGGCTCGGAATGAGCAGTTCTTC.

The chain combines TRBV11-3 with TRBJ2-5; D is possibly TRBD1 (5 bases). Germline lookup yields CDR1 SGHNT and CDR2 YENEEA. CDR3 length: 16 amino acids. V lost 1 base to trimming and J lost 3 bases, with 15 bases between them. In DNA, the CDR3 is TGTGCCAGCAGCTTAGTCCGCACAGGTAGAGAAGAGACCCAGTACTTC. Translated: CASSLVRTGREETQYF. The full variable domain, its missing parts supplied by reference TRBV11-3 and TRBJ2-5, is EAGVVQSPRYKIIEKKQPVAFWCNPISGHNTLYWYLQNLGQGPELLIRYENEEAVDDSQLPKDRFSAERLKGVDSTLKIQPAELGDSAVYLCASSLVRTGREETQYFGPGTRLLVL.

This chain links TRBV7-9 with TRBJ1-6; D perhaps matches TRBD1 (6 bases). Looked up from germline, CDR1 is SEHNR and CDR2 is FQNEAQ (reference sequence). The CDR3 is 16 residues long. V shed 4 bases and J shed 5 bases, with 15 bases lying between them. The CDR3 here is CASSSSGDQDNSPLHF. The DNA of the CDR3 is TGTGCCAGCAGCTCGTCAGGGGATCAGGATAATTCACCCCTCCACTTT.

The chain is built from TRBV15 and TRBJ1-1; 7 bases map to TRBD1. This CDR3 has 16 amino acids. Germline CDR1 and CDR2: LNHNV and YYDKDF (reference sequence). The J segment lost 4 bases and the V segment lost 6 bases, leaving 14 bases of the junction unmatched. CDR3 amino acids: CATRTGKTGLGTEAFF. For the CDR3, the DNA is TGTGCCACCAGGACCGGAAAGACAGGGTTGGGCACTGAAGCTTTCTTT.

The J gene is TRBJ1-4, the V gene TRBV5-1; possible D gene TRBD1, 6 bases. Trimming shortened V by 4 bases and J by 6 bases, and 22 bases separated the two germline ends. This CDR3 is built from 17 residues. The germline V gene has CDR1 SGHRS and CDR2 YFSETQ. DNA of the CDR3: TGCGCCAGCAGCCAACAACCCCCCAGGGGATGGGATGAAAAACTGTTTTTT. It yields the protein CASSQQPPRGWDEKLFF. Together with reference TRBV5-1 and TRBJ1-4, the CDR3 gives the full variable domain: KAGVTQTPRYLIKTRGQQVTLSCSPISGHRSVSWYQQTPGQGLQFLFEYFSETQRNKGNFPGRFSGRQFSNSRSEMNVSTLELGDSALYLCASSQQPPRGWDEKLFFGSGTQLSVL.

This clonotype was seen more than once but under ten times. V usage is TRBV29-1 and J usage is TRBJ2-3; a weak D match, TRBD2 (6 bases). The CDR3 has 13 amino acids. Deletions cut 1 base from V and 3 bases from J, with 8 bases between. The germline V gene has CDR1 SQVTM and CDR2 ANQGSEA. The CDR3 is CSVEGGVTDTQYF. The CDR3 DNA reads TGCAGCGTTGAAGGCGGGGTTACAGATACGCAGTATTTT.

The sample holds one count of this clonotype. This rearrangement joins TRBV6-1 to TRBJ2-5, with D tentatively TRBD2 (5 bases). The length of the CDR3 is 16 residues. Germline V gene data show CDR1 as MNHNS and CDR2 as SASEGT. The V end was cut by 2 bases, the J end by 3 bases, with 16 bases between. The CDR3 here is CASSEHRPPREETQYF. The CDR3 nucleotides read TGTGCCAGCAGTGAACACCGGCCTCCGAGGGAAGAGACCCAGTACTTC.

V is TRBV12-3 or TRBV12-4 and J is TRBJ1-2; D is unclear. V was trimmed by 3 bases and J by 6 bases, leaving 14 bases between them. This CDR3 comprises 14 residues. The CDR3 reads CASSFWSTANGYTF. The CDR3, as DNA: TGTGCCAGCAGTTTTTGGTCGACGGCGAATGGCTACACCTTC.

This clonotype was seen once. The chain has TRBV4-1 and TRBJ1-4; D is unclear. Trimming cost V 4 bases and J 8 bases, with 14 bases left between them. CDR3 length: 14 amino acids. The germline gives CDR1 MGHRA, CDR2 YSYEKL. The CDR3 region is CASSLSDLTEKLFF. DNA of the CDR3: TGCGCCAGCAGCCTGAGCGACCTGACCGAAAAACTGTTTTTT.

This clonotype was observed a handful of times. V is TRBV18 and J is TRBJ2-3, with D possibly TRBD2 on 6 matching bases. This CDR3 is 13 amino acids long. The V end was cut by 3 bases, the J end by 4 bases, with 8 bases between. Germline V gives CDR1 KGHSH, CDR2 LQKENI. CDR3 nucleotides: TGTGCCAGCTCACCCGGGGAGGCAGATACGCAGTATTTT. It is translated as CASSPGEADTQYF. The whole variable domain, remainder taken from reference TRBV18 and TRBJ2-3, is NAGVMQNPRHLVRRRGQEARLRCSPMKGHSHVYWYRQLPEEGLKFMVYLQKENIIDESGMPKERFSAEFPKEGPSILRIQQVVRGDSAAYFCASSPGEADTQYFGPGTRLTVL.

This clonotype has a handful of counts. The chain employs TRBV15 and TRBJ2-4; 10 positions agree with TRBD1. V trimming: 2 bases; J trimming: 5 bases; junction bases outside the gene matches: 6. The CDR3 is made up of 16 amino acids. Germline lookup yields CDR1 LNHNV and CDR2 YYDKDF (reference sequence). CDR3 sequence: CATSRKSGTGENIQYF. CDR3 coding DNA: TGTGCCACCAGCAGAAAATCCGGGACAGGGGAAAACATTCAGTACTTC.

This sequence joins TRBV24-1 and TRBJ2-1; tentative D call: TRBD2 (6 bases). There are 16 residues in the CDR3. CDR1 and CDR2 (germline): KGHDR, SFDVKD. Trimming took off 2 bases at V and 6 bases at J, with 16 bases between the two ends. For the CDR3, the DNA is TGTGCCACCAGTGATTACCGGGGAGGTAGGGGCAATGAGCAGTTCTTC. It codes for CATSDYRGGRGNEQFF.

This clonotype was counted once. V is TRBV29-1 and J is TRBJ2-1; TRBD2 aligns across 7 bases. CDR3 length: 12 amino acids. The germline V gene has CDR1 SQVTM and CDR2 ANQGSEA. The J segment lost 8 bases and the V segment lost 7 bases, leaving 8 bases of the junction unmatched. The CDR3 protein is CSAKMTSHEQFF. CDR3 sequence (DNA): TGCAGCGCTAAAATGACTAGCCATGAGCAGTTCTTC.

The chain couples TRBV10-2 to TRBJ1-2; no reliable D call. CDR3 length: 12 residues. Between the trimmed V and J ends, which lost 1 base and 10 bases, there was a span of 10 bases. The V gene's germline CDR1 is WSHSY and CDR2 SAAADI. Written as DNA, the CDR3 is TGCGCCAGCAGTGAGTGGGGTTCTGTCTACACCTTC. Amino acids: CASSEWGSVYTF.

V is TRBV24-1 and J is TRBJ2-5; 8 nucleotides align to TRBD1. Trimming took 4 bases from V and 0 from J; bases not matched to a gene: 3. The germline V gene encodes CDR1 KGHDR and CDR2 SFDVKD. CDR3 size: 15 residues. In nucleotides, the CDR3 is TGTGCCACCAGTGACTTGACAGGGGACCAAGAGACCCAGTACTTC. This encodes CATSDLTGDQETQYF.

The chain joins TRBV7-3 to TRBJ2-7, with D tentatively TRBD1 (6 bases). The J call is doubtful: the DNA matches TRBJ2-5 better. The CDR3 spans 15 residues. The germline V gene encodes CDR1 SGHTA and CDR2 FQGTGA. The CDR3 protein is CASSRTGFPQETQYF. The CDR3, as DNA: TGTGCCAGCAGCCGAACAGGGTTCCCCCAAGAGACCCAGTACTTC.

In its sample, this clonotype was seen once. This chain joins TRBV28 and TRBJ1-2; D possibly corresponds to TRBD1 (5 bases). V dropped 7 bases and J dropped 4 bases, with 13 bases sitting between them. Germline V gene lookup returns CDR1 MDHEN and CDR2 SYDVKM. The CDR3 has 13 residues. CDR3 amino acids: CASNWDGIYGYTF. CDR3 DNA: TGTGCCAGCAATTGGGACGGAATCTATGGCTACACCTTC.

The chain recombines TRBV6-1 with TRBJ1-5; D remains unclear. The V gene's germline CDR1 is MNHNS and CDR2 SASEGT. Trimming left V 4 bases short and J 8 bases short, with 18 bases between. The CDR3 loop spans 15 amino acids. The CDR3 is CASSGGQEVIKPQHF. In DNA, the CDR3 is TGTGCCAGCAGTGGCGGGCAGGAGGTGATCAAGCCCCAGCATTTT.

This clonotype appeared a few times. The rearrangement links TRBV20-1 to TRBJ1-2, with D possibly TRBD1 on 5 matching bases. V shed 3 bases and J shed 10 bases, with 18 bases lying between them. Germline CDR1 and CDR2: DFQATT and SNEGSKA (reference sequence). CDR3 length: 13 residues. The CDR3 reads CSASKTWGISYTF. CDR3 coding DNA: TGCAGTGCTAGTAAAACTTGGGGGATATCCTACACCTTC.

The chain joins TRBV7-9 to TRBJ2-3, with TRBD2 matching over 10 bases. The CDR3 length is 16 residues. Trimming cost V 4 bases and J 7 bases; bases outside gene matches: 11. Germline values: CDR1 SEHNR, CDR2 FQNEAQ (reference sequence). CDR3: CASSSRLAGNTHTQYF. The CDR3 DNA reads TGTGCCAGCAGCTCCAGACTAGCGGGTAATACACATACGCAGTATTTT.

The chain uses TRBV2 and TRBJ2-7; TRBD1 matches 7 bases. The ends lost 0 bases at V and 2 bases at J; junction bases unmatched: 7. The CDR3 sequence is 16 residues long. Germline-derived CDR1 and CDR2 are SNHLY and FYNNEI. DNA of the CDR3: TGTGCCAGCAGTGAAGCCAGACAGGGACCTCCCTACGAGCAGTACTTC. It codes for CASSEARQGPPYEQYF.

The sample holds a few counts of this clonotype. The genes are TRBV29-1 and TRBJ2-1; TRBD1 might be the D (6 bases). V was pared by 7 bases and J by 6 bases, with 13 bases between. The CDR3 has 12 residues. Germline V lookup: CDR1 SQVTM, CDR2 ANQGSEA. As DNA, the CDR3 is TGCAGCGGCCTGGACAGCATCAATGAGCAGTTCTTC. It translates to CSGLDSINEQFF.

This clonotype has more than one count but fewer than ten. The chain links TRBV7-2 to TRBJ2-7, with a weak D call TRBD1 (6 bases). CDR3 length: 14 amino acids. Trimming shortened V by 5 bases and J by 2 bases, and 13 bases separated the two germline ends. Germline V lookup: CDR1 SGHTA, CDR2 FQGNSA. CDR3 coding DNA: TGTGCCAGCAGCCAGGACACAGGGACCTACGAGCAGTACTTC. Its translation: CASSQDTGTYEQYF.